The clone carrying this T cell receptor beta chain was seen repeatedly, ten times or more. The antigen is not known. This sample stems from a study of beta chain features in type 1 diabetes. Study observations and caveats: Patients with Type 1 diabetes showed moderately but significantly shorter TCRB CDR3s in all four CD4+ subsets.

This CDR3 has 16 residues. With 4 bases removed from V and 0 bases from J, the gap between germline ends came to 10 bases. The germline gives CDR1 SEHNR, CDR2 FQNEAQ (reference sequence). Every isolated RNA sample was fully reverse transcribed, so sequencing captured expressed TCRB transcripts. The repertoire was sequenced with immunoSEQ multiplex PCR; TCRdb's copy has only in-frame clones and lacks some. The sample records some 160,000 clones, roughly 9% being singletons. The receptor was isolated from a woman aged 30 to 39 with type 1 diabetes. Material: central memory CD4+ T cells from blood. This chain uses TRBV7-9 with TRBJ2-6, with D hard to call. The CDR3 loop is CASSSRSLSGANVLTF. In DNA, the CDR3 is TGTGCCAGCAGCTCCCGTTCCCTCTCTGGGGCCAACGTCCTGACTTTC.